This TCR beta chain originates from a study of OX40 agonist ivuxolimab in advanced cancers. Across the whole study: Eligibility admitted prior anti-PD-1, anti-PD-L1 or anti-CTLA-4 therapy; roughly 39% had some. The study's findings and limits: Mean expanded clone counts were higher in CD8+ than CD4+ T cells. Determination of antigen specificity was not performed for the expanded peripheral T cells.

V gave up 1 base and J gave up 7 bases; unmatched junction bases: 3. CDR3 length: 15 amino acids. From germline, CDR1 is MNHNS and CDR2 SASEGT. This clone was observed once. The antigen is undetermined. Repertoires were generated with immunoSEQ multiplex PCR, while TCRdb's copy carries only in-frame clones and drops some. The table records tens of thousands of clones, around 83% of them present only once. The chain employs TRBV6-1 and TRBJ2-1; 11 bases agree with TRBD2. The material was CD4+ or CD8+ T cells sorted from blood, obtained in a trial of the OX40 agonist ivuxolimab. The source is an adult with an advanced solid tumor such as melanoma, head and neck, liver or kidney cancer. This CDR3 reads CASSEGTSGRNEQFF. Written as DNA, the CDR3 is TGTGCCAGCAGTGAAGGTACTAGCGGGAGAAATGAGCAGTTCTTC.